These 9 T cell receptor beta chains originate from one sample sequenced in a study of lymphopenia after photon versus proton radiotherapy. Clones were sequenced by immunoSEQ multiplex PCR, and TCRdb holds only the in-frame ones, with some missing. The sample contains about 50,000 clones, more than 90% of which appear only once. The material was peripheral blood, obtained from a patient treated with photon-based radiotherapy. The receptors originated from a woman in her forties with cholangiocarcinoma.

The chain links TRBV7-6 to TRBJ2-7; TRBD1 matches 7 bases. The CDR3 has 15 residues. V was pared by 1 base and J by 3 bases, with 6 bases of the junction left unmatched. CDR1 SGHVS and CDR2 FNYEAQ come from the germline V gene. CDR3: CASSLGQGFGYEQYF. The CDR3 nucleotides are TGTGCCAGCAGCTTAGGACAGGGATTTGGCTACGAGCAGTACTTC.

The chain combines TRBV28 with TRBJ1-1; TRBD1 agrees at 9 bases. CDR1 and CDR2 from the germline V gene are MDHEN and SYDVKM. The J segment lost 4 bases and the V segment lost 7 bases, leaving 10 bases of the junction unmatched. CDR3 length equals 15 residues. CDR3 sequence reads: CASKRTATGGTEAFF. DNA of the CDR3: TGTGCCAGCAAGAGAACCGCGACAGGGGGCACTGAAGCTTTCTTT. Using reference TRBV28 and TRBJ1-1 for the parts outside the CDR3, the full variable domain is DVKVTQSSRYLVKRTGEKVFLECVQDMDHENMFWYRQDPGLGLRLIYFSYDVKMKEKGDIPEGYSVSREKKERFSLILESASTNQTSMYLCASKRTATGGTEAFFGQGTRLTVV.

The chain employs TRBV7-9 and TRBJ1-1; 8 nucleotides align to TRBD1. Germline-derived CDR1 and CDR2 are SEHNR and FQNEAQ (reference sequence). V lost 6 bases to trimming and J lost 0 bases; unmatched junction nucleotides: 3. This CDR3 is 14 amino acids long. CDR3 protein: CASRGQAMNTEAFF. The CDR3, as DNA: TGTGCCAGCAGGGGACAGGCGATGAACACTGAAGCTTTCTTT.

The chain links TRBV4-1 to TRBJ1-6; D is ambiguous. Germline CDR1 is MGHRA and CDR2 is YSYEKL. The V gene lost 0 bases and the J gene lost 12 bases, with 21 bases spanning the gap. The CDR3 has 17 residues. The CDR3 DNA reads as TGCGCCAGCAGCCAAGATCTGGGCACTAATGGGTATAAACCCCTCCACTTT. Protein product: CASSQDLGTNGYKPLHF.

This clone appeared a single time. Additional DNA sequences in this sample encode the identical CDR3. The chain joins TRBV27 to TRBJ2-7, with 7 positions matching TRBD2. Germline CDR1 and CDR2: MNHEY and SMNVEV (reference sequence). This CDR3 is 14 amino acids long. With V trimmed by 3 bases and J by 0 bases, 2 bases remained unmatched. The CDR3 spells CASSLGGSSYEQYF. CDR3 sequence (DNA): TGTGCCAGCAGTTTGGGCGGGAGCTCCTACGAGCAGTACTTC.

Only one count was recorded for this clone. The chain links TRBV30 to TRBJ1-1; maybe TRBD1 (5 bases). V lost 2 bases and J lost 5, with 15 bases in between. In germline, CDR1 is GTSNPN, CDR2 SVGIG (reference sequence). This CDR3 contains 14 residues. CDR3 coding DNA: TGTGCCTGGAGTCTCCCCGGGGCAAGGACTGAAGCTTTCTTT. Its protein product is CAWSLPGARTEAFF.

The chain couples TRBV5-1 to TRBJ2-3; 7 bases map to TRBD1. The CDR3 loop spans 14 amino acids. Germline V gene sequence: CDR1 SGHRS, CDR2 YFSETQ. V lost 4 bases and J lost 2; bases outside the gene matches: 4. Written as DNA, the CDR3 is TGCGCCAGCAGCCTGGGACAGCCCACAGATACGCAGTATTTT. It is translated as CASSLGQPTDTQYF.

CDR3 sequence (DNA): TGTGCCAGCAGCAAAGAAAGCAGGACAGGGGTCGACGAGCAGTACTTC. This codes for CASSKESRTGVDEQYF. The chain is built from TRBV21-1 and TRBJ2-7; the table's D call TRBD1 went unverified against the DNA. TRBV21-1 represents a pseudogene. This CDR3 has 16 residues.

V and J are TRBV5-4 and TRBJ1-1; D is unresolved. The CDR3 has 14 residues. Per germline, CDR1 SGHNT and CDR2 YYREEE (reference sequence). The V end lost 0 bases, the J end lost 4 bases, and 10 bases lay between the germline ends. The CDR3 loop is CASSLAPDVTEAFF. The CDR3 nucleotides are TGTGCCAGCAGCTTGGCCCCAGACGTCACTGAAGCTTTCTTT.